Listed here are 5 T cell receptor beta chains from one sample, sequenced in a study of CD8 T cells in ankylosing spondylitis. The study, taken as a whole, reports: Seemingly distinctive of ankylosing spondylitis blood was a TCR beta motif formed by eight highly homologous variants.

TCRdb re-called the 5' RACE reads with MiXCR, one entry per CDR3 protein. The sample has under 250,000 distinct CDR3 sequences; 6% to 8.5% are singletons. These receptors are not linked to any known antigen. The sample comprised blood, either unsorted or a sorted T cell fraction (not recorded which). Receptor source: a male donor with ankylosing spondylitis.

This clonotype has at least ten counts. This chain links TRBV15 with TRBJ2-7; 10 bases fit TRBD1. The CDR3 contains 16 residues. The trim removed 0 bases at V and 7 bases at J, leaving 9 bases unmatched. Looked up from germline, CDR1 is LNHNV and CDR2 is YYDKDF (reference sequence). CDR3 nucleotide sequence: TGTGCCACCAGCAGAGATAAGGGACAGGGGATCGGGGAGCAGTACTTC. Translation gives CATSRDKGQGIGEQYF.

This clonotype has ten or more counts. The CDR3 nucleotides read TGTGCCAGCACCCAGGGGGCCTACAATGAGCAGTTCTTC. It yields the protein CASTQGAYNEQFF. The gene calls are TRBV27 and TRBJ2-1, with 7 positions matching TRBD1. Germline trimming cut 7 bases from V and 2 bases from J; bases unmatched to any gene: 2. Germline V gives CDR1 MNHEY, CDR2 SMNVEV (reference sequence). The CDR3 is 13 amino acids.

This rearrangement joins TRBV6-5 to TRBJ1-2; 8 bases are a match to TRBD1. V was clipped by 2 bases and J by 2 bases; unmatched bases: 7. CDR3 size: 16 residues. Germline CDR1 reads MNHEY; CDR2 reads SVGAGI. The CDR3 sequence is CASSYTETGANYGYTF. The DNA for the CDR3 is TGTGCCAGCAGTTACACCGAGACAGGGGCGAACTATGGCTACACCTTC.

This clonotype was seen repeatedly, ten times or more. This chain links TRBV28 with TRBJ2-1; 7 nucleotides match TRBD1. Germline V gene lookup returns CDR1 MDHEN and CDR2 SYDVKM. The J segment lost 8 bases and the V segment lost 2 bases, leaving 12 bases of the junction unmatched. The CDR3 has 16 residues. The CDR3 sequence is CASSLGPALGGHEQFF. CDR3 nucleotides: TGTGCCAGCAGTTTAGGCCCCGCTCTAGGGGGCCATGAGCAGTTCTTC.

The rearrangement uses TRBV27 and TRBJ1-4, with D uncertain. Germline V gives CDR1 MNHEY, CDR2 SMNVEV (reference sequence). The germline V and J ends were trimmed by 3 bases and 8 bases, with 13 bases remaining between them. CDR3 length: 14 residues. The DNA of the CDR3 is TGTGCCAGCAGTTTTGTTGGCTTGAGGGAAAAACTGTTTTTT. This codes for CASSFVGLREKLFF.